A single sample gave rise to the 11 T cell receptor beta chains below, sequenced in a study of blood T cell repertoires in COVID-19. TCRdb's copy holds only in-frame clones and misses some; the assay was immunoSEQ multiplex PCR. Of about 140,000 clones in the sample, roughly 80% are singletons; the top ten hold roughly 8.9%. Input material: peripheral blood. These receptors came from a woman between 45 and 65 years old with active or convalescent COVID-19.

The chain is built from TRBV7-2 and TRBJ1-4, with 7 bases that match TRBD1. This CDR3 contains 14 residues. From germline, CDR1 is SGHTA and CDR2 FQGNSA. The V segment lost 5 bases and the J segment 14 bases; nucleotides outside the gene matches: 14. The CDR3 bases are TGTGCCAGCAGCCCGAGCCAGGGACAGACGATCCTGTTTTTT. This codes for CASSPSQGQTILFF. Using reference TRBV7-2 and TRBJ1-4 for the parts outside the CDR3, the full variable domain is GAGVSQSPSNKVTEKGKDVELRCDPISGHTALYWYRQSLGQGLEFLIYFQGNSAPDKSGLPSDRFSAERTGGSVSTLTIQRTQQEDSAVYLCASSPSQGQTILFFGSGTQLSVL.

The chain employs TRBV11-2 and TRBJ2-3; D is undetermined. The V gene's germline CDR1 is SGHAT and CDR2 FQNNGV. Trimming took off 2 bases at V and 2 bases at J, with 8 bases between the two ends. This CDR3 spans 14 amino acids. The CDR3 sequence is CASSLMENTDTQYF. In DNA, the CDR3 is TGTGCCAGCAGCTTAATGGAGAACACAGATACGCAGTATTTT.

The CDR3 region has the DNA TGTGCCAGCAGTAGCGGGTCCTCCTACAATGAGCAGTTCTTC. Its protein product is CASSSGSSYNEQFF. The chain has TRBV6-5 and TRBJ2-1, with TRBD2 as a possible D gene (6 bases). The CDR3 runs to 14 residues. From germline, CDR1 is MNHEY and CDR2 SVGAGI. Trimming left V 5 bases short and J 0 bases short, with 8 bases between.

The chain has TRBV5-1 and TRBJ2-5; 8 nucleotides line up with TRBD2. Germline CDR1 is SGHRS and CDR2 is YFSETQ. CDR3 length: 15 residues. V trimming: 2 bases; J trimming: 3 bases; junction bases outside the gene matches: 6. The CDR3 protein is CASSFSGAPEETQYF. CDR3 in DNA: TGCGCCAGCAGCTTTAGCGGGGCGCCCGAAGAGACCCAGTACTTC.

This chain links TRBV15 with TRBJ1-6; 10 bases map to TRBD1. Germline assignment: CDR1 LNHNV and CDR2 YYDKDF (reference sequence). After removal of 1 base from V and 9 bases from J, the junction contained 6 bases not matched to a gene. The CDR3 contains 16 residues. The CDR3 loop is CATSRVGQGIVSPLHF. In DNA, the CDR3 is TGTGCCACCAGCAGAGTGGGACAGGGGATAGTTTCACCCCTCCACTTT.

This clone was seen only a few times. V is TRBV7-2 and J is TRBJ1-6, with 8 bases that match TRBD1. Germline V gene lookup returns CDR1 SGHTA and CDR2 FQGNSA. The CDR3 is 15 amino acids. Trimming removed 5 bases from V and 6 bases from J; junction bases left unmatched: 6. The CDR3 nucleotides read TGTGCCAGCAGCGCCCAGGGACAGGCTAATTCACCCCTCCACTTT. Its translation is CASSAQGQANSPLHF.

The V gene is TRBV7-9, the J gene TRBJ2-1; 8 bases match TRBD2. CDR1 is SEHNR, CDR2 FQNEAQ, per germline (reference sequence). J lost 0 bases, V lost 6 bases, and 4 bases had no gene match. The CDR3 covers 15 residues. The CDR3 DNA is TGTGCCAGCAGGACTAGCGCTAGCTCCTACAATGAGCAGTTCTTC. It yields the protein CASRTSASSYNEQFF.

The V gene is TRBV9, the J gene TRBJ1-2; possibly TRBD1 for D (6 bases). With 3 bases removed from V and 4 bases from J, the gap between germline ends came to 16 bases. The CDR3 runs to 15 residues. The germline CDR1 and CDR2 sequences are SGDLS and YYNGEE. The CDR3 region is CASSAEDGGGYGYTF. CDR3 DNA sequence: TGTGCCAGCAGCGCCGAGGATGGGGGCGGCTATGGCTACACCTTC.

V gene TRBV30 combines with J gene TRBJ2-7, with 7 bases matching TRBD1. The ends lost 3 bases at V and 2 bases at J; junction bases unmatched: 16. In germline, CDR1 is GTSNPN, CDR2 SVGIG (reference sequence). The CDR3 has 17 residues. The CDR3 nucleotides read TGTGCCTGGAGAGAAGCGTTCTCCGGGACAGCTACCTACGAGCAGTACTTC. Amino acids: CAWREAFSGTATYEQYF.

This chain connects TRBV14 to TRBJ1-5; weak D call: TRBD1 (6 bases). Germline V gives CDR1 SGHDN, CDR2 FVKESK. Trimming cost V 3 bases and J 2 bases, with 8 bases left between them. The CDR3 is 14 residues long. The DNA of the CDR3 is TGTGCCAGCAGCCACTCAGGGGGCAATCAGCCCCAGCATTTT. This codes for CASSHSGGNQPQHF.

The V call is TRBV20-1, the J call TRBJ2-7, with 7 bases aligning to TRBD2. Trimming cost V 3 bases and J 2 bases; bases outside gene matches: 7. Per germline, CDR1 DFQATT and CDR2 SNEGSKA (reference sequence). The CDR3 extends over 14 amino acids. In DNA form, the CDR3 reads TGCAGTGCTAGTAGTCTAGCGGCACCCTACGAGCAGTACTTC. This gives the protein CSASSLAAPYEQYF.